Below, 14 T cell receptor beta chains from the same sample are listed, as sequenced in a study of cytomegalovirus exposure and HLA in healthy donors. The PCR contained 60 Vbeta and 13 Jbeta primers. Here immunoSEQ multiplex PCR was the method, and the copy in TCRdb shows in-frame clones only, minus some. The table records about 94,000 clones, roughly 78% of them present only once. Sequencing input: PBMCs. These receptors came from a woman in her sixties or seventies in good health and CMV-seronegative.

The V call is TRBV6-1, the J call TRBJ2-3; TRBD1 might be the D (6 bases). Germline loops: CDR1 MNHNS, CDR2 SASEGT. The CDR3 loop spans 14 amino acids. V was cut by 8 bases and J by 4 bases, with 16 bases left in between. The CDR3 bases are TGTGCCAGCCAACAGGGAACTTGGTCAGATACGCAGTATTTT. Protein: CASQQGTWSDTQYF.

The chain carries TRBV5-6 and TRBJ1-2; 7 positions match TRBD1. The V and J ends lost 4 bases and 5 bases, in that order; junction bases with no gene match: 8. CDR1 is SGHDT, CDR2 YYEEEE, per germline. This CDR3 is 14 amino acids long. The CDR3 protein is CASSRGQSWYGYTF. The CDR3 nucleotides read TGTGCCAGCAGCAGGGGACAGTCTTGGTATGGCTACACCTTC.

The gene calls are TRBV4-3 and TRBJ2-7, with 7 bases matching TRBD2. Germline V gene lookup returns CDR1 LGHNA and CDR2 YSLEER. The V and J ends lost 0 bases and 3 bases, in that order; junction bases with no gene match: 20. CDR3 length equals 20 residues. The chain's CDR3 is CASSQEGIAGVYGGLYEQYF. DNA for the CDR3: TGCGCCAGCAGCCAAGAGGGGATCGCGGGAGTGTATGGTGGACTCTACGAGCAGTACTTC.

The chain has TRBV7-2 and TRBJ2-2; D remains ambiguous. CDR3 length equals 12 residues. The V gene lost 5 bases and the J gene lost 5 bases, with 6 bases spanning the gap. The germline V gene encodes CDR1 SGHTA and CDR2 FQGNSA. The CDR3, as DNA: TGTGCCAGCAGCACAAGTACCGGGGAGCTGTTTTTT. Its protein is CASSTSTGELFF.

The chain carries TRBV7-9 and TRBJ1-6; TRBD1 agrees at 10 bases. The CDR3 runs 15 residues. V gave up 4 bases and J gave up 4 bases; unmatched junction bases: 1. CDR1 is SEHNR and CDR2 is FQNEAQ in the germline V gene (reference sequence). The CDR3 sequence: CASSSGQGYNSPLHF. The CDR3 DNA reads TGTGCCAGCAGCTCGGGACAGGGGTATAATTCACCCCTCCACTTT. Filled out from reference TRBV7-9 and TRBJ1-6, the complete variable domain reads DTGVSQNPRHKITKRGQNVTFRCDPISEHNRLYWYRQTLGQGPEFLTYFQNEAQLEKSRLLSDRFSAERPKGSFSTLEIQRTEQGDSAMYLCASSSGQGYNSPLHFGNGTRLTVT.

This clone was recorded once. The CDR3 DNA reads TGTGCCAGCAGCGGCTGGACAGGGTCGGGTGAGCAGTACTTC. Its protein product is CASSGWTGSGEQYF. The chain links TRBV5-8 to TRBJ2-7; 8 positions match TRBD1. This CDR3 spans 14 amino acids. The germline CDR1 and CDR2 sequences are SGHTS and YDEGEE. The V gene end was trimmed by 4 bases and the J gene end by 7 bases; junction bases not matched to a gene: 10. Drawing the rest from reference TRBV5-8 and TRBJ2-7, the complete variable domain is EAGVTQSPTHLIKTRGQQATLRCSPISGHTSVYWYQQALGLGLQFLLWYDEGEERNRGNFPPRFSGRQFPNYSSELNVNALELEDSALYLCASSGWTGSGEQYFGPGTRLTVT.

The V gene is TRBV4-3, the J gene TRBJ1-1; maybe TRBD1 (6 bases). In germline, CDR1 is LGHNA, CDR2 YSLEER. V was cut by 4 bases and J by 4 bases, with 16 bases left in between. The CDR3 loop spans 15 amino acids. CDR3 nucleotide sequence: TGCGCCAGCAGCCCAACCCGACAGGTGATCACTGAAGCTTTCTTT. This gives the protein CASSPTRQVITEAFF.

CDR3 sequence (DNA): TGTGCCAGCTCATCAGGACTAGATTTGCAGGGGGATACGCAGTATTTT. This codes for CASSSGLDLQGDTQYF. This chain uses TRBV18 with TRBJ2-3; a weak D match, TRBD2 (7 bases). CDR3 length: 16 residues. The V end lost 5 bases, the J end lost 6 bases, and 21 bases lay between the germline ends. Germline CDR1 is KGHSH and CDR2 is LQKENI.

The CDR3, as DNA: TGTGCCAGCAGCTTAGAGGACAGGATGTACAATGAGCAGTTCTTC. Amino acid sequence: CASSLEDRMYNEQFF. The V and J genes are TRBV7-2 and TRBJ2-1; TRBD1 agrees at 7 bases. The junction had 4 bases not matched to a gene; V was cut back by 1 base and J by 4 bases. Germline-derived CDR1 and CDR2 are SGHTA and FQGNSA. The CDR3 spans 15 residues.

This chain connects TRBV13 to TRBJ2-5; 10 bases fit TRBD2. CDR3 size: 16 residues. CDR1 and CDR2 from the germline V gene are PRHDT and FYEKMQ (reference sequence). V shed 6 bases, J shed 1 base, and the junction held 8 bases outside the gene matches. The CDR3 DNA reads as TGTGCCAGCAGATGGAGCGGGAGGGCATTCCAAGAGACCCAGTACTTC. Translated: CASRWSGRAFQETQYF.

V and J are TRBV7-2 and TRBJ2-7, with D perhaps matching TRBD2 (6 bases). CDR3 length: 15 residues. Germline CDR1 and CDR2: SGHTA and FQGNSA. V was trimmed by 1 base and J by 0 bases, leaving 10 bases between them. The CDR3 sequence: CASSLGGGSSYEQYF. The CDR3 bases are TGTGCCAGCAGCTTAGGCGGAGGGAGCTCCTACGAGCAGTACTTC. Combining the CDR3 with reference TRBV7-2 and TRBJ2-7 gives the whole variable domain GAGVSQSPSNKVTEKGKDVELRCDPISGHTALYWYRQSLGQGLEFLIYFQGNSAPDKSGLPSDRFSAERTGGSVSTLTIQRTQQEDSAVYLCASSLGGGSSYEQYFGPGTRLTVT.

This chain joins TRBV19 and TRBJ2-7; 7 bases agree with TRBD1. The CDR3 consists of 14 residues. J lost 2 bases, V lost 7 bases, and 8 bases had no gene match. Germline CDR1 is LNHDA and CDR2 is SQIVND (reference sequence). Here the CDR3 reads CASNTGVATYEQYF. The CDR3 coding sequence is TGTGCCAGTAATACAGGGGTCGCGACCTACGAGCAGTACTTC. Together with reference TRBV19 and TRBJ2-7, the CDR3 gives the full variable domain: DGGITQSPKYLFRKEGQNVTLSCEQNLNHDAMYWYRQDPGQGLRLIYYSQIVNDFQKGDIAEGYSVSREKKESFPLTVTSAQKNPTAFYLCASNTGVATYEQYFGPGTRLTVT.

Comment on this clone: The same CDR3 arises from other DNA sequences in this sample as well. The chain joins TRBV9 to TRBJ2-7, with 11 positions matching TRBD2. The V gene end was trimmed by 2 bases and the J gene end by 0 bases; junction bases not matched to a gene: 1. CDR3 length: 15 amino acids. Germline lookup yields CDR1 SGDLS and CDR2 YYNGEE. The CDR3: CASSVGTSGSYEQYF. The CDR3, as DNA: TGTGCCAGCAGCGTGGGGACTAGCGGCTCCTACGAGCAGTACTTC.

The V call is TRBV15, the J call TRBJ2-2, with D possibly being TRBD2 (7 bases). This CDR3 region has 18 residues. V was clipped by 3 bases and J by 2 bases, with 19 bases between them. In germline, CDR1 is LNHNV, CDR2 YYDKDF (reference sequence). The CDR3 protein is CATSSGIGGGPNTGELFF. CDR3 nucleotides: TGTGCCACCAGCAGCGGAATAGGGGGGGGGCCCAACACCGGGGAGCTGTTTTTT.